Following are 29 T cell receptor beta chains from one sample sequenced in a study of T cells expressing NK-cell markers. After re-calling the 5' RACE reads, TCRdb lists one entry per CDR3 protein, DNA absent. The sample has some 390,000 distinct CDR3 sequences. The sequenced sample was blood T cells: a sorted CD56 or NKG2C T cell subset, CD4+ or CD8+ T cells, or bulk PBMC T cells (not recorded which). The source is a woman aged 50 to 60 in good health.

V usage is TRBV18 and J usage is TRBJ2-5; checking the TCRdb D call of TRBD1 is not possible without DNA. The CDR3 loop spans 14 amino acids. Germline V gives CDR1 KGHSH, CDR2 LQKENI. This chain's CDR3 is CASSPQLEGAGQYF.

The gene calls are TRBV28 and TRBJ2-7; the TRBD2 assignment by TCRdb is unverifiable without DNA. The CDR3 has 14 amino acids. CDR1 is MDHEN and CDR2 is SYDVKM in the germline V gene. The CDR3 loop is CASRAGTYTYEQYF.

The rearrangement joins TRBV18 to TRBJ2-1; TCRdb indicates TRBD1, and absent DNA this call remains unverified. CDR3 length: 13 residues. Germline V lookup: CDR1 KGHSH, CDR2 LQKENI. CDR3: CASSPGTVAEQFF.

V gene TRBV6-5 combines with J gene TRBJ2-2. The CDR3 has 15 amino acids. Germline values: CDR1 MNHEY, CDR2 SVGAGI. The CDR3 loop is CASSYPEARAGELFF.

This chain links TRBV5-1 with TRBJ2-2; TCRdb designates TRBD1, a call that cannot be tested without DNA. This CDR3 has 14 amino acids. Germline values: CDR1 SGHRS, CDR2 YFSETQ. CDR3 residues: CASSLDRVTGELFF.

The gene calls are TRBV15 and TRBJ2-2; TCRdb's assignment of TRBD1 cannot be checked, as there is no DNA. This CDR3 spans 15 amino acids. Germline V gene lookup returns CDR1 LNHNV and CDR2 YYDKDF (reference sequence). The CDR3 loop is CATSRVGTRTGELFF.

CDR3 sequence: CSSSLTPPGGHNEQFF. The chain links TRBV7-3 to TRBJ2-1; the TCRdb call, TRBD2, lacks DNA for checking. Germline loops: CDR1 SGHTA, CDR2 FQGTGA. The CDR3 consists of 16 residues. Together with reference TRBV7-3 and TRBJ2-1, the CDR3 gives the full variable domain: GAGVSQTPSNKVTEKGKYVELRCDPISGHTALYWYRQSLGQGPEFLIYFQGTGAADDSGLPNDRFFAVRPEGSVSTLKIQRTERGDSAVYLCSSSLTPPGGHNEQFFGPGTRLTVL.

The V and J genes are TRBV30 and TRBJ2-3; absent DNA, TCRdb's TRBD2 call cannot be checked. Germline CDR1 GTSNPN, CDR2 SVGIG (reference sequence). The CDR3 covers 14 residues. CDR3 sequence: CAWSDRDFTDTQYF.

The chain carries TRBV4-1 and TRBJ1-6. Germline lookup yields CDR1 MGHRA and CDR2 YSYEKL. The CDR3 loop spans 16 amino acids. CDR3 in amino acids: CASSQAQTRGVSPLHF.

The chain employs TRBV19 and TRBJ2-2; the TCRdb D gene call, TRBD1, has no DNA to confirm it. There are 17 residues in the CDR3. Germline V gene data show CDR1 as LNHDA and CDR2 as SQIVND (reference sequence). CDR3 protein: CASSPGWGAANTGELFF.

V and J are TRBV4-2 and TRBJ2-1; TCRdb returns TRBD2, unconfirmable since there is no DNA. Germline CDR1 is LGHNA and CDR2 is YNFKEQ. The CDR3 contains 15 residues. The CDR3 reads CASSPSAGGDREQFF.

V and J are TRBV6-5 and TRBJ1-1; TCRdb indicates TRBD1, and absent DNA this call remains unverified. The CDR3 loop spans 14 amino acids. CDR1 and CDR2 (germline): MNHEY, SVGAGI. The CDR3 here is CATQWDRDDTEAFF.

The chain combines TRBV15 with TRBJ2-5; lacking DNA, the TRBD2 call made by TCRdb goes unchecked. There are 15 residues in the CDR3. The germline CDR1 and CDR2 sequences are LNHNV and YYDKDF (reference sequence). The CDR3 spells CATSRDVLAEETQYF.

The J gene is TRBJ2-1, the V gene TRBV6-5. The CDR3 is 16 amino acids. The germline gives CDR1 MNHEY, CDR2 SVGAGI. The CDR3 is CASSSLLASSYNEQFF.

V usage is TRBV20-1 and J usage is TRBJ2-5; TCRdb gives TRBD1 as the D gene, but with no DNA this cannot be confirmed. CDR3 size: 14 residues. CDR1 and CDR2 (germline): DFQATT, SNEGSKA (reference sequence). CDR3 protein: CSAPVAGGRETQYF.

The chain is built from TRBV27 and TRBJ2-7. In germline, CDR1 is MNHEY, CDR2 SMNVEV (reference sequence). This CDR3 is 13 amino acids long. CDR3 region: CASSFSAFDEQYF.

The chain couples TRBV9 to TRBJ2-3. CDR1 is SGDLS and CDR2 is YYNGEE in the germline V gene. This CDR3 spans 13 amino acids. The CDR3 protein is CASSGFSTDTQYF.

This sequence joins TRBV24-1 and TRBJ2-5; the TCRdb call, TRBD1, lacks DNA for checking. The germline CDR1 and CDR2 sequences are KGHDR and SFDVKD. This CDR3 comprises 17 residues. CDR3 sequence: CATSERGGGRPGRPQYF.

This chain connects TRBV29-1 to TRBJ2-5; TCRdb gives TRBD1 as the D gene, but with no DNA this cannot be confirmed. Germline V lookup: CDR1 SQVTM, CDR2 ANQGSEA. The CDR3 loop spans 17 amino acids. The CDR3 spells CSVEDPDTRDRQETQYF.

V is TRBV7-3 and J is TRBJ2-7; the TCRdb call, TRBD2, lacks DNA for checking. Germline CDR1 and CDR2: SGHTA and FQGTGA. The CDR3 spans 15 residues. The chain's CDR3 is CASSLMRRGLYEQYF.

This chain links TRBV5-1 with TRBJ1-1; TCRdb proposes TRBD1, but this gene call is untestable without DNA. The CDR3 spans 13 residues. The germline V gene has CDR1 SGHRS and CDR2 YFSETQ. The CDR3 loop is CASRGLWPEEAFF. The variable domain in full, with the rest retrieved from reference TRBV5-1 and TRBJ1-1, is KAGVTQTPRYLIKTRGQQVTLSCSPISGHRSVSWYQQTPGQGLQFLFEYFSETQRNKGNFPGRFSGRQFSNSRSEMNVSTLELGDSALYLCASRGLWPEEAFFGQGTRLTVV.

The chain uses TRBV6-5 and TRBJ1-2. CDR1 is MNHEY and CDR2 is SVGAGI in the germline V gene. This CDR3 contains 13 residues. CDR3 loop: CASSRTGTQGYTF.

This rearrangement joins TRBV3-1 to TRBJ2-3; TCRdb reports TRBD2, a call that lacks DNA to check it against. CDR1 is LGHDT, CDR2 YNNKEL, per germline (reference sequence). The CDR3 is made up of 15 amino acids. The CDR3 spells CASSQLAGGPDTQYF.

The V and J genes are TRBV20-1 and TRBJ2-1; TCRdb gives TRBD2 as the D gene, but with no DNA this cannot be confirmed. From germline, CDR1 is DFQATT and CDR2 SNEGSKA (reference sequence). This CDR3 has 15 residues. This CDR3 is CSAIIYGSLDNEQFF.

J is TRBJ2-1 and V is TRBV12-3 or TRBV12-4. The CDR3 length is 15 residues. The CDR3 sequence: CASSPQRTRYNEQFF.

This chain connects TRBV12-3 or TRBV12-4 to TRBJ1-3. The CDR3 covers 12 residues. The chain's CDR3 is CASHQSGNTIYF.

The chain employs TRBV9 and TRBJ2-3. CDR1 is SGDLS, CDR2 YYNGEE, per germline. There are 17 residues in the CDR3. The CDR3 loop reads CASSVGRTNLGTDTQYF.

J is TRBJ2-3 and V is TRBV5-1; TCRdb's D call of TRBD2 is untestable without DNA. This CDR3 is 15 amino acids long. Per germline, CDR1 SGHRS and CDR2 YFSETQ. CDR3 sequence reads: CASKGLAGGTDTQYF.

The chain links TRBV19 to TRBJ2-5; absent DNA, TCRdb's TRBD1 call cannot be checked. This CDR3 spans 15 amino acids. Germline lookup yields CDR1 LNHDA and CDR2 SQIVND (reference sequence). This CDR3 reads CASSTRWTGGETQYF. Full variable domain (remainder filled in from reference TRBV19 and TRBJ2-5): DGGITQSPKYLFRKEGQNVTLSCEQNLNHDAMYWYRQDPGQGLRLIYYSQIVNDFQKGDIAEGYSVSREKKESFPLTVTSAQKNPTAFYLCASSTRWTGGETQYFGPGTRLLVL.